Listed here are 23 T cell receptor beta chains from one sample, sequenced in a study of patients with pleural tuberculosis. TCRdb re-called the reads through MiXCR, storing one row per CDR3 protein. This sample has about 50,000 distinct CDR3 sequences, with about 7.3% found just once. These receptor sequences come from a human donor with pleural tuberculosis.

This clonotype occurred many times. This chain links TRBV13 with TRBJ1-1, with a tentative D call TRBD1 (6 bases). CDR3 length: 15 amino acids. The germline V gene encodes CDR1 PRHDT and CDR2 FYEKMQ (reference sequence). V lost 5 bases to trimming and J lost 0 bases, with 13 bases between them. The chain's CDR3 is CASSPTGEMNTEAFF. The CDR3 DNA reads as TGTGCCAGCAGCCCGACAGGCGAGATGAACACTGAAGCTTTCTTT.

This clonotype was counted ten times or more. The rearrangement uses TRBV28 and TRBJ2-1, with 15 bases that match TRBD2. Germline loops: CDR1 MDHEN, CDR2 SYDVKM. This CDR3 contains 14 residues. Losses at the gene ends were 6 bases for V and 16 bases for J; bases not matched to a gene: 10. CDR3 sequence reads: CASRIGLAGGPTFF. CDR3 in DNA: TGTGCCAGCAGGATTGGACTAGCGGGAGGGCCCACCTTCTTC.

This clonotype was counted at least ten times. This sequence joins TRBV20-1 and TRBJ2-3; 7 positions match TRBD2. Germline CDR1 is DFQATT and CDR2 is SNEGSKA (reference sequence). V shed 3 bases and J 4 bases; nucleotides not matched to a gene: 7. This CDR3 has 14 residues. CDR3 amino acids: CSASQRETPDTQYF. The CDR3 bases are TGCAGTGCTAGCCAGCGGGAAACCCCAGATACGCAGTATTTT.

This clonotype was counted many times. This chain joins TRBV28 and TRBJ1-1; 7 bases fit TRBD1. The CDR3 sequence is 14 residues long. Germline trimming cut 5 bases from V and 3 bases from J; bases unmatched to any gene: 6. Germline loops: CDR1 MDHEN, CDR2 SYDVKM. CDR3 sequence (DNA): TGTGCCAGCAGTACCCGACAGGGTGACACTGAAGCTTTCTTT. This gives the protein CASSTRQGDTEAFF.

As to this clonotype: This may be a read error: a much more frequent sequence differs by one nucleotide. The chain is built from TRBV20-1 and TRBJ1-1; D is perhaps TRBD1 (5 bases). CDR1 and CDR2 (germline): DFQATT, SNEGSKA (reference sequence). V lost 2 bases, J lost 7 bases, and 8 bases lay in between. The CDR3 is 11 residues long. The CDR3: CSARTGVEAFF. The CDR3 coding sequence is TGCAGTGCTAGAACAGGAGTTGAAGCTTTCTTT.

There are many counts of this clonotype. The V gene is TRBV20-1, the J gene TRBJ2-4, with D possibly TRBD2 on 5 matching bases. Trimming left V 6 bases short and J 8 bases short, with 17 bases between. CDR3 length: 13 amino acids. From germline, CDR1 is DFQATT and CDR2 SNEGSKA (reference sequence). The CDR3 nucleotides read TGCAGTGCCCTGACCCAAGCGGAACACATTCAGTACTTC. Translating gives CSALTQAEHIQYF.

This clonotype was observed at least ten times. The chain employs TRBV4-1 and TRBJ1-2; 7 nucleotides agree with TRBD1. Trimming removed 3 bases from V and 7 bases from J; junction bases left unmatched: 2. Germline CDR1 is MGHRA and CDR2 is YSYEKL. The CDR3 totals 12 residues. The CDR3 DNA reads as TGCGCCAGCAGCCAGACAGGGCTTGGCTACACCTTC. Translating it yields CASSQTGLGYTF.

V usage is TRBV11-2 and J usage is TRBJ2-1, with D uncertain. The CDR3 runs to 13 residues. Germline CDR1 is SGHAT and CDR2 is FQNNGV. Trimming removed 4 bases from V and 0 bases from J, with 4 bases in between. CDR3 sequence (DNA): TGTGCCAGCAGCTCCCACTCCTACAATGAGCAGTTCTTC. The encoded protein is CASSSHSYNEQFF.

This clonotype occurred many times. This sequence joins TRBV2 and TRBJ1-2; possibly TRBD1 for D (5 bases). V lost 2 bases to trimming and J lost 8 bases, with 12 bases between them. The CDR3 contains 13 residues. Germline lookup yields CDR1 SNHLY and CDR2 FYNNEI. The DNA for the CDR3 is TGTGCCAGCAGTGAAAATTGGGGGAAAGGCTACACCTTC. Translation: CASSENWGKGYTF.

In its sample, this clonotype was seen many times. The genes are TRBV28 and TRBJ2-7; D possibly corresponds to TRBD2 (5 bases). The CDR3 consists of 16 residues. Trimming took 5 bases from V and 3 from J, leaving 20 bases between them. Germline V CDR1 and CDR2: MDHEN, SYDVKM. CDR3 residues: CASSPLSGSRYYEQYF. The CDR3 nucleotides read TGTGCCAGCAGTCCGCTTTCGGGGAGTCGCTACTACGAGCAGTACTTC.

This clonotype was seen ten or more times. This rearrangement joins TRBV2 to TRBJ1-1; 7 nucleotides line up with TRBD1. The V segment lost 7 bases and the J segment 0 bases; nucleotides outside the gene matches: 8. Per the germline V gene, CDR1 is SNHLY and CDR2 is FYNNEI. CDR3 length: 15 amino acids. The CDR3 DNA sequence: TGTGCCAGCACCTCCCCGGGGACAGTGAACACTGAAGCTTTCTTT. Residues: CASTSPGTVNTEAFF.

This clonotype was recorded many times. The chain couples TRBV2 to TRBJ2-5; no clear D gene. Germline V lookup: CDR1 SNHLY, CDR2 FYNNEI. CDR3 length: 13 amino acids. The V end was cut by 2 bases, the J end by 2 bases, with 6 bases between. The CDR3 nucleotides read TGTGCCAGCAGTGAATCGGTTCAAGAGACCCAGTACTTC. Translated: CASSESVQETQYF.

This clonotype showed up many times. This rearrangement joins TRBV20-1 to TRBJ2-1, with D perhaps matching TRBD2 (5 bases). The CDR3 is made up of 16 amino acids. In germline, CDR1 is DFQATT, CDR2 SNEGSKA (reference sequence). Trimming took 0 bases from V and 1 from J, leaving 13 bases between them. CDR3 nucleotide sequence: TGCAGTGCTAGAGATTATGGGAGCCTATCCTACAATGAGCAGTTCTTC. Translating gives CSARDYGSLSYNEQFF.

This clonotype was recorded many times. The chain joins TRBV20-1 to TRBJ1-1; possible D gene TRBD1, 6 bases. Trimming left V 6 bases short and J 4 bases short, with 15 bases between. CDR3 length: 13 residues. CDR1 and CDR2 (germline): DFQATT, SNEGSKA (reference sequence). The CDR3 here is CSADQGSSTEAFF. The CDR3 nucleotides read TGCAGTGCGGACCAGGGGAGTAGCACTGAAGCTTTCTTT.

The gene calls are TRBV12-3 or TRBV12-4 and TRBJ1-5, with D hard to call. The CDR3 runs to 14 residues. V shed 3 bases and J shed 1 base, with 7 bases lying between them. The CDR3 region is CASSLSNSNQPQHF. CDR3 DNA: TGTGCCAGCAGTTTGTCGAACAGCAATCAGCCCCAGCATTTT.

This clonotype was counted ten times or more. The J gene is TRBJ2-1, the V gene TRBV6-1; 7 nucleotides agree with TRBD2. There are 15 residues in the CDR3. The germline CDR1 and CDR2 sequences are MNHNS and SASEGT. J was trimmed by 8 bases and V by 2 bases; bases with no gene match: 9. CDR3 bases: TGTGCCAGCAGTGAAATAGGCGGGAGCTGGTATGAGCAGTTCTTC. Its protein product is CASSEIGGSWYEQFF.

This clonotype was seen at least ten times. CDR3 coding DNA: TGTGCCAGCAGCCTCCCGCTAGTGAATGAGCAGTTCTTC. The encoded protein is CASSLPLVNEQFF. The chain has TRBV25-1 and TRBJ2-1; D remains unclear. The CDR3 runs 13 residues. CDR1 is MGHDK, CDR2 SYGVNS, per germline. With 6 bases removed from V and 7 bases from J, the gap between germline ends came to 13 bases.

At least ten counts were recorded for this clonotype. V gene TRBV20-1 combines with J gene TRBJ2-7, with 10 bases matching TRBD2. The germline V gene has CDR1 DFQATT and CDR2 SNEGSKA (reference sequence). J lost 3 bases, V lost 0 bases, and 5 bases had no gene match. The CDR3 loop spans 15 amino acids. CDR3 loop: CSAREYEREGYEQYV. The CDR3 DNA sequence: TGCAGTGCTAGAGAGTACGAGCGGGAGGGCTACGAGCAGTACGTC.

This clonotype has at least ten counts. The chain recombines TRBV25-1 with TRBJ2-5; D might be TRBD2 (6 bases). Germline CDR1 and CDR2: MGHDK and SYGVNS. The length of the CDR3 is 14 residues. V was cut by 0 bases and J by 3 bases, with 8 bases left in between. CDR3 amino acids: CASSEYGGEETQYF. The CDR3 nucleotides are TGTGCCAGCAGTGAATATGGAGGGGAAGAGACCCAGTACTTC.

This clonotype appeared many times. The CDR3 region is CSADEGKETQYF. The CDR3 coding sequence is TGCAGTGCTGATGAGGGGAAGGAGACCCAGTACTTC. The J gene is TRBJ2-5, the V gene TRBV20-1; perhaps D is TRBD1 or TRBD2 (5 bases each). Germline V gives CDR1 DFQATT, CDR2 SNEGSKA (reference sequence). This CDR3 contains 12 residues. V lost 5 bases to trimming and J lost 5 bases, with 12 bases between them.

This clonotype was counted at least ten times. This chain connects TRBV28 to TRBJ2-7; 7 bases map to TRBD2. The CDR3 is 15 residues long. The junction had 8 bases not matched to a gene; V was cut back by 4 bases and J by 2 bases. Looked up from germline, CDR1 is MDHEN and CDR2 is SYDVKM. The CDR3 coding sequence is TGTGCCAGCAGTTCATCGCTAGCGGTACCCTACGAGCAGTACTTC. Its protein is CASSSSLAVPYEQYF.

There are many counts of this clonotype. The V call is TRBV20-1, the J call TRBJ2-7; tentative D call: TRBD2 (6 bases). Germline V gene data show CDR1 as DFQATT and CDR2 as SNEGSKA (reference sequence). The CDR3 is made up of 14 amino acids. Trimming pared 0 bases from V and 1 base from J, leaving 10 bases between. CDR3 coding DNA: TGCAGTGCTAGAGACGTGGCGGGGTCCTACGAGCAGTACTTC. This sequence encodes CSARDVAGSYEQYF.

The CDR3 sequence: CTSSQGVLDRGYTEAFF. CDR3 DNA: TGCACCAGCAGCCAAGGGGTCTTGGACAGGGGCTATACTGAAGCTTTCTTT. This chain uses TRBV1 with TRBJ1-1; no DNA check was done on the table's D call, TRBD1. TRBV1 is flagged as a pseudogene. There are 17 residues in the CDR3.